This T cell receptor beta chain was documented in a study of Ad26.COV2.S vaccination and SARS-CoV-2 variants. Treatment denoted: 19 received Ad26.COV2.S at low or high dose, single or two shots; about 5 received placebo; per-sample allocation not given. Sampling occurred on day 63 after the first vaccine or placebo injection. This table comes from immunoSEQ multiplex PCR, and its TCRdb copy is limited to in-frame clones, with some not included. The table lists about 680,000 clones, 80% to 90% of them singletons. This CDR3 spans 15 amino acids. J lost 7 bases, V lost 11 bases, and 13 bases had no gene match. Germline loops: CDR1 SNHLY, CDR2 FYNNEI.

The chain combines TRBV2 with TRBJ1-4; 10 positions match TRBD1. The sample in question was peripheral blood, obtained in a trial of Ad26.COV2.S vaccine versus placebo. The TCR sequence derives from a person aged 18 to 59 who received the Ad26.COV2.S COVID-19 vaccine or a placebo. The CDR3 loop reads CAGSGQGTVGEKLFF. The CDR3 DNA reads TGTGCCGGCTCGGGACAGGGGACCGTGGGTGAAAAACTGTTTTTT.